The rows below give T cell receptor beta chains drawn from one sample of a study of blood T cell repertoires in COVID-19. TCRdb's copy holds only in-frame clones and misses some; the assay was immunoSEQ multiplex PCR. This sample has under 500,000 clones, with 85% to 90% found just once. Sequencing was performed on PBMCs or T cells enriched from blood (not recorded which). These receptors were obtained from a man aged 25-45 years who had recovered from COVID-19. Each CDR3 is given with its conserved first and last residue.

>TRBV28|TRBJ2-7
CASTTPTRPVAYEQYF
>TRBV20-1|TRBJ2-5
CSAYRGETQYF
>TRBV7-9|TRBJ1-1
CASSLGEDREAFF
>TRBV6-5|TRBJ2-1
CASSYSDIGEQFF
>TRBV28|TRBJ1-1
CASSSLTTGGWSEAFF
>TRBV9|TRBJ1-2
CASSVSPVATNYGYTF
>TRBV18|TRBJ2-3
CASSPVSGEDTQYF
>TRBV27|TRBJ2-1
CAAAEGYAPDEQFF
>TRBV19|TRBJ2-3
CASNRGDFLPDTQYF
>TRBV19|TRBJ2-7
CASSAGVGTRVGEQYF
>TRBV13|TRBJ1-3
CASSSGQGGNTIYF
>TRBV28|TRBJ2-5
CASSPRSGSRETQYF
>TRBV7-9|TRBJ1-2
CASSPPGAINYGYTF
>TRBV7-9|TRBJ2-1
CASSAGTSGYNEQFF
>TRBV19|TRBJ2-1
CASSILAGASYNEQFF
>TRBV7-8|TRBJ1-5
CASSTRAGYSNQPQHF
>TRBV2|TRBJ2-7
CASSGGEGSSYEQYF
>TRBV7-3|TRBJ2-1
CASSPGVVNEQFF
>TRBV5-1|TRBJ2-1
CASSLEGLNANEQFF
>TRBV6-1|TRBJ2-7
CASSAHPPGGGYEQYF
>TRBV19|TRBJ1-5
CASSISTEPGAQHF
>TRBV7-6|TRBJ2-2
CASSHPAGGRNTGELFF
>TRBV28|TRBJ2-2
CASSQDRLNTGELFF
>TRBV9|TRBJ2-2
CASTGSGSRNTGELFF
>TRBV5-6|TRBJ1-2
CASSFGGNGYTF
>TRBV9|TRBJ2-7
CASSEGFGRSEQYF
>TRBV7-9|TRBJ2-5
CASSLGETRDQETQYF
>TRBV4-1|TRBJ2-7
CASSLKDKSYEQYF
>TRBV19|TRBJ1-6
CASSPQTGDGSPLHF
>TRBV28|TRBJ2-7
CASLGLNAFYEQYF
>TRBV27|TRBJ1-6
CASRGAANSVLHF
>TRBV5-5|TRBJ1-5
CASSQGTGWLGNQPQHF
>TRBV18|TRBJ1-4
CASSNMGQPNEKLFF
>TRBV5-6|TRBJ1-2
CASSEGQVYGYTF
>TRBV29-1|TRBJ2-3
CSAGTSAGDTQYF
>TRBV2|TRBJ2-3
CASSGLTSGTDTQYF
>TRBV7-6|TRBJ2-1
CASSLAQPGGVEQFF
>TRBV11-2|TRBJ1-1
CASSPTGRMNTEAFF
>TRBV7-2|TRBJ1-1
CASSKRTDMNTEAFF
>TRBV5-1|TRBJ2-2
CASSSTGGFGGELFF
>TRBV30|TRBJ1-1
CAWSVRVLNTEAFF
>TRBV4-1|TRBJ1-4
CASSPGTTTTNEKLFF
>TRBV6-5|TRBJ1-6
CASSTLQQNSPLHF
>TRBV18|TRBJ2-5
CASSPQREETQYF
>TRBV28|TRBJ2-7
CASSFEGAGYEQYF
>TRBV5-6|TRBJ1-2
CASSLGGTVNYGYTF
>TRBV29-1|TRBJ1-2
CSVEGAPSPGYTF
>TRBV7-2|TRBJ2-1
CASSQTDRADEQFF
>TRBV18|TRBJ1-6
CASSPTGQTNSPLHF
>TRBV5-1|TRBJ2-3
CASSPGTFFRGDTQYF